This TCR beta chain was found in a study of blood T cell repertoires in COVID-19 (dated by TCRdb to 2019 to 2021). Context from the whole study: Samples from collaborators originated in the United States, Italy and Spain and spanned both the acute and convalescent phases of COVID-19. The prospective study material was composed of cDNA or gDNA derived from T cells, B-cell-depleted T cells, or PBMCs. Where available, HLA class I and class II types were obtained from metadata supplied by the sample provider rather than from assay-based typing. The dataset comprised deeply sampled blood TCRbeta repertoires from subjects exposed to, actively infected with, or recovered from COVID-19. A de-identified subject ID, COVID-19 status, age in years and sex were almost always included in the sample metadata. A freely available public database, intended as a resource for researchers studying the immune response to SARS-CoV-2, is where the repertoires were released. The samples were drawn from two sources: the first 160 participants of the ongoing ImmuneRACE study, and 950 to 1,500 subjects contributed by 6 global collaborators.

Notes on this clone: The antigen it binds to is not known. One base away there is no much larger clone; base qualities are not given.

Overall study outcomes, separate from this receptor: The amount of clinical and demographic metadata varied by source and participant and was provided uncurated.

Each collaborating institution followed its own protocols to collect whole blood in K2EDTA tubes. For TCRbeta analysis, collaborator samples were shipped as frozen whole blood, as isolated PBMCs, or as DNA extracted from either sample type. TCRbeta CDR3 regions were amplified from genomic DNA using the immunoSEQ Assay, a bias-controlled multiplex PCR. The study's own analysis went as follows. The number of nucleated cells in each sample was estimated from the amplification of reference gene primers within the assay. To quantify the absolute abundance of each unique TCRbeta CDR3 rearrangement, sequence reads were collapsed and filtered. For each sample, productive Simpson clonality was calculated as the square root of Simpson's diversity index over productive rearrangements. TCRdb retrieved this table from immuneACCESS and kept in-frame rearrangements only. Not all clones are present; in checked studies, unresolved V genes account for under half, and no reason is known for the remainder. That table gives V, J and clone size, and the DNA gave D and trimming. The sample profile shows around 150,000 clones; roughly nine tenths of them were found once. The ten largest clones take up roughly a sixth of the sample.

Including cysteine and phenylalanine, the CDR3 has 20 amino acids. The retained sequence is limited to the CDR3, 60 bases, with the frame set at the first base. The junction shows trimming of 5 bases on V and 2 bases on J, and the gene matches do not reach 15 bases of it. Per the germline V gene (reference sequence), MNHEY is the CDR1 and SMNVEV is the CDR2. The sequenced material came from peripheral blood. The chain employs TRBV27 and TRBJ2-3; 14 of the junction bases match TRBD2. This receptor was taken from a man between 60 and 70 years old with active or convalescent COVID-19. CDR3 reads: CASSLRTSGGRNSFTDTQYF. The nucleotide sequence reads TGTGCCAGCAGTCTCCGGACTAGCGGGGGGCGGAACAGTTTCACAGATACGCAGTATTTT.